The clone carrying this TCR beta chain appeared many times. Antigen: not known. V was cut by 4 bases and J by 5 bases, with 11 bases left in between. Germline-derived CDR1 and CDR2 are SEHNR and FQNEAQ (reference sequence). This CDR3 spans 13 amino acids. This sample is part of a study of identical twins. Findings and limits, study-wide: For monozygotic twins, models underestimated out-of-frame TCR alpha sharing.

Unique molecular identifiers were in the cDNA, with template-switch universal primer binding. TCRdb used MiXCR to reprocess the 5' RACE reads, holding one entry per CDR3 protein. The sample has about 160,000 distinct CDR3 sequences; under 4.5% are singletons. Sequencing was done on a sample of memory T cells sorted from blood. This TCR came from a man between 18 and 29 years old in good health. This sequence joins TRBV7-9 and TRBJ1-2; weak D call: TRBD1 (5 bases). The CDR3 loop is CASSSRAQYGYTF. The CDR3 DNA reads as TGTGCCAGCAGCTCCAGGGCCCAGTATGGCTACACCTTC. The whole variable domain, remainder taken from reference TRBV7-9 and TRBJ1-2, is DTGVSQNPRHKITKRGQNVTFRCDPISEHNRLYWYRQTLGQGPEFLTYFQNEAQLEKSRLLSDRFSAERPKGSFSTLEIQRTEQGDSAMYLCASSSRAQYGYTFGSGTRLTVV.